A single T cell receptor (beta chain) is shown here with its context. The antigen remains undetermined. This specimen comes from a study of cytomegalovirus exposure and HLA in healthy donors. General study findings and limits: Listed as cytomegalovirus-associated were 150 to 200 TCR beta chains.

The CDR3 has 13 residues. Germline V gene sequence: CDR1 MNHEY, CDR2 SVGAGI. V was pared by 2 bases and J by 8 bases, with 12 bases between. TCRdb's copy holds only in-frame clones and misses some; the assay was immunoSEQ multiplex PCR. This sample has about 56,000 clones; roughly 95% occur once, and the top ten carry more than 0.9%. The donors were part of the 120-subject validation cohort, which stood apart from the approximately 700-subject first cohort. The origin of this receptor is a woman in her late teens or twenties in good health and CMV-seronegative. Specimen: PBMCs. The V call is TRBV6-5, the J call TRBJ1-2; D is perhaps TRBD1 (5 bases). The CDR3 loop reads CASSYGWGRGYTF. The CDR3 region has the DNA TGTGCCAGCAGTTACGGGTGGGGCCGGGGCTACACCTTC.